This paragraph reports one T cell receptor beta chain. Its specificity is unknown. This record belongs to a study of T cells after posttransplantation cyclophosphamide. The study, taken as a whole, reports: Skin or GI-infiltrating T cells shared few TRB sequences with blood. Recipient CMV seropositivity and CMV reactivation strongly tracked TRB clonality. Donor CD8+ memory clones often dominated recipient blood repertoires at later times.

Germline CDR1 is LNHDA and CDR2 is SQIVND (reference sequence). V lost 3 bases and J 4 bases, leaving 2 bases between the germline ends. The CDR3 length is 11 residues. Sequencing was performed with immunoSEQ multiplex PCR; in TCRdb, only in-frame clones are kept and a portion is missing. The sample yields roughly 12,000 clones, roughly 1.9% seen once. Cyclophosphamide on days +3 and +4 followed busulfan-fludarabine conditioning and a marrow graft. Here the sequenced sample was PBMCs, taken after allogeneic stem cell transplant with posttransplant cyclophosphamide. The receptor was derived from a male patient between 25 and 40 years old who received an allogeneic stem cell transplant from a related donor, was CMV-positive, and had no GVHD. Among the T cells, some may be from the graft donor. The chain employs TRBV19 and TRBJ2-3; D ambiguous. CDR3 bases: TGTGCCAGTAGTATCTCAGATACGCAGTATTTT. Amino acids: CASSISDTQYF.